These 3 T cell receptor beta chains share one sample of origin, sequenced in a study of T cell responses to AZD1222 COVID-19 vaccine. Assay: immunoSEQ multiplex PCR; the TCRdb copy retains only in-frame clones and omits some. The data contain 150,000 to 200,000 clones, around 87% of them singletons. Sequences were derived from peripheral blood, sampled on day 0 of MenACWY control vaccination. Receptors originate from an adult in good health.

This clone has just one count. Distinct nucleotide sequences in the sample also encode this CDR3. The chain joins TRBV12-3 or TRBV12-4 to TRBJ1-6, with a weak D call TRBD1 (5 bases). The CDR3 spans 13 residues. Trimming removed 2 bases at V and 9 bases at J, with 8 bases between. The CDR3 DNA reads TGTGCCAGCAGTTTACAGGGAACTTCACCCCTCCACTTT. It codes for CASSLQGTSPLHF.

The rearrangement joins TRBV7-2 to TRBJ1-1; TRBD1 matches 7 bases. Germline values: CDR1 SGHTA, CDR2 FQGNSA. This CDR3 spans 14 amino acids. The V gene end was trimmed by 6 bases and the J gene end by 4 bases; junction bases not matched to a gene: 8. The CDR3 sequence: CASRMGQSITEAFF. DNA for the CDR3: TGTGCCAGCAGAATGGGACAGTCCATCACTGAAGCTTTCTTT. The variable domain in full, with the rest retrieved from reference TRBV7-2 and TRBJ1-1, is GAGVSQSPSNKVTEKGKDVELRCDPISGHTALYWYRQSLGQGLEFLIYFQGNSAPDKSGLPSDRFSAERTGGSVSTLTIQRTQQEDSAVYLCASRMGQSITEAFFGQGTRLTVV.

The V gene is TRBV19, the J gene TRBJ2-3; 7 nucleotides line up with TRBD2. The CDR3 contains 15 residues. V lost 5 bases and J lost 3; bases outside the gene matches: 8. Germline CDR1 is LNHDA and CDR2 is SQIVND (reference sequence). The CDR3 is CASSPTWEGTDTQYF. CDR3 coding DNA: TGTGCCAGTAGTCCCACCTGGGAGGGAACAGATACGCAGTATTTT.